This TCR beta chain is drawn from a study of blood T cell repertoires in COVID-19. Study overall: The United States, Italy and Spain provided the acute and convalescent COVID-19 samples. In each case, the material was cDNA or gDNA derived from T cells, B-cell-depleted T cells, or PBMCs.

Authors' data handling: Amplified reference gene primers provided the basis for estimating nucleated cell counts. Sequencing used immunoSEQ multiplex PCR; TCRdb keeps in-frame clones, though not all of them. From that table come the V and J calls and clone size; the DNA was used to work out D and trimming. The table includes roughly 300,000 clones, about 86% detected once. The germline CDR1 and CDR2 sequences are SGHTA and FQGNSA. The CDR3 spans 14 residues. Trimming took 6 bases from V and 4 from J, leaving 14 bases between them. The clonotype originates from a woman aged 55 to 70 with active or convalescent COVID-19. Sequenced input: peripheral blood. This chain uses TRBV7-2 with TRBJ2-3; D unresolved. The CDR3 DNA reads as TGTGCCAGCAGTCAGATGGTGGTTGCAGATACGCAGTATTTT. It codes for CASSQMVVADTQYF.